This is a list of T cell receptor beta chains from one sample in a study of shared clonotypes between healthy human individuals. Profiled with immunoSEQ multiplex PCR; TCRdb holds only in-frame clones, not every one. The table records 700,000 to 950,000 clones, 95% to 97% of them present only once. The sequenced material came from naive CD8+ T cells sorted from blood. The receptors come from a man aged 30 to 39 in good health. Both conserved end residues are part of each CDR3. The D gene is left open where the match is weak. Expanded clones are given a class, and other clones once, few, many or no size at all.

NA NA TRBJ2-3 TRBV27 CASSLIGTDTQYF TGTGCCAGCAGTTTAATCGGGACAGATACGCAGTATTTT
NA NA TRBJ1-1 TRBV7-8 CASSRPGQNTEAFF TGTGCCAGCAGCCGACCAGGGCAGAACACTGAAGCTTTCTTT
NA NA TRBJ1-5 TRBV7-9 CASSLGVPNQPQHF TGTGCCAGCAGCTTAGGAGTGCCCAATCAGCCCCAGCATTTT
NA NA TRBJ2-7 TRBV29-1 CSVDGTDRGAEQYF TGCAGCGTTGATGGGACGGATAGGGGCGCCGAGCAGTACTTC
once NA TRBJ2-7 TRBV19 CASSIGLFYEQYF TGTGCCAGTAGTATCGGACTATTCTACGAGCAGTACTTC
NA NA TRBJ2-7 TRBV6-5 CASKAGLPWEQYF TGTGCCAGCAAGGCGGGCCTGCCGTGGGAGCAGTACTTC
NA NA TRBJ2-7 TRBV10-3 CAISDAGVGYYEQYF TGTGCCATCAGTGACGCAGGGGTCGGGTATTACGAGCAGTACTTC
NA TRBD1 TRBJ1-4 TRBV5-6 CASSASGTGDEKLFF TGTGCCAGCAGCGCGTCCGGGACAGGGGATGAAAAACTGTTTTTT
NA NA TRBJ2-2 TRBV11-2 CASSLASEWRVNTGELFF TGTGCCAGCAGCTTAGCCTCCGAGTGGCGGGTGAACACCGGGGAGCTGTTTTTT
NA TRBD2 TRBJ2-1 TRBV27 CASRLAGGYTEQFF TGTGCCAGTCGACTAGCGGGAGGTTACACTGAGCAGTTCTTC
NA NA TRBJ2-3 TRBV4-3 CASSQETPGITDTQYF TGCGCCAGCAGCCAAGAGACTCCTGGGATCACAGATACGCAGTATTTT
once TRBD1 TRBJ1-1 TRBV18 CASSPGQGTEAFF TGTGCCAGCTCACCCGGACAGGGCACTGAAGCTTTCTTT